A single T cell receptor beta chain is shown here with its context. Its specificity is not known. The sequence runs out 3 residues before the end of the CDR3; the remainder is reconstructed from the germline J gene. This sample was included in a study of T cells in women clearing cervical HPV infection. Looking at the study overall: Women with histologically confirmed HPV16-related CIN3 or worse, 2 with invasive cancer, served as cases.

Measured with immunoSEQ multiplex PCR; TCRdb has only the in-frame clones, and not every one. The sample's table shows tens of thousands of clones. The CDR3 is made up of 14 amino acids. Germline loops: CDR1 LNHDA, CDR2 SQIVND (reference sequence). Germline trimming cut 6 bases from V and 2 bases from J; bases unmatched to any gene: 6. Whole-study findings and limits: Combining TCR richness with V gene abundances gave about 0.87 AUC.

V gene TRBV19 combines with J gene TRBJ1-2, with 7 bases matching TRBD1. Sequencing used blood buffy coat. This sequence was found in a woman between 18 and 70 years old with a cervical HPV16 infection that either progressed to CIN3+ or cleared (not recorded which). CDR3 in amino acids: CASREDRANYGYTF. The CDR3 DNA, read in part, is TGTGCCAGTAGGGAAGACAGGGCGAACTATGGC.